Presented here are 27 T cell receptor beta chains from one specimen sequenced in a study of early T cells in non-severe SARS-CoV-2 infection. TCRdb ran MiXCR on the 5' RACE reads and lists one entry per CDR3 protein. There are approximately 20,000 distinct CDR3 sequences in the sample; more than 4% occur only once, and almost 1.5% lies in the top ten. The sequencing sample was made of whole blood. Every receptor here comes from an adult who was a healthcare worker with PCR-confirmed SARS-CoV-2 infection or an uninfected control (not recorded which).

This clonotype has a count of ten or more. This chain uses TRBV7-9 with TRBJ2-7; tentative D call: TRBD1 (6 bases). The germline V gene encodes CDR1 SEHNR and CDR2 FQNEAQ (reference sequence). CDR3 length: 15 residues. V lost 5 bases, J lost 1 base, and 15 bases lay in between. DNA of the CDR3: TGTGCCAGCAGCCGTGGGACACTGCGATCCTACGAGCAGTACTTC. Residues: CASSRGTLRSYEQYF.

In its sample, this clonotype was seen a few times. CDR3 protein: CASRINNEQFF. DNA of the CDR3: TGTGCCAGCAGGATAAACAATGAGCAGTTCTTC. The chain employs TRBV11-2 and TRBJ2-1; no definite D call. Trimming left V 6 bases short and J 5 bases short, with 5 bases between. There are 11 residues in the CDR3. Germline V CDR1 and CDR2: SGHAT, FQNNGV.

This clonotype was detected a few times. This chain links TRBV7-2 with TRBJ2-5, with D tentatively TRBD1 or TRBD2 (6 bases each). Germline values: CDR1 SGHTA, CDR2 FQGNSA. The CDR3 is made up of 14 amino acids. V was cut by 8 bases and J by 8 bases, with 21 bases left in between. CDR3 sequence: CASGRGKGVYTQYF. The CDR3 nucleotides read TGTGCCAGCGGCCGGGGGAAGGGGGTTTATACCCAGTACTTC.

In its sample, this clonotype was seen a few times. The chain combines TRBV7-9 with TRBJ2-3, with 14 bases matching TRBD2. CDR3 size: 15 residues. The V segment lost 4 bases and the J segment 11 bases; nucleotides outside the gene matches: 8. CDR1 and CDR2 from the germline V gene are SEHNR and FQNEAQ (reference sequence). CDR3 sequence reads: CASSSGLAGGPWQYF. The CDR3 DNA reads TGTGCCAGCAGCTCTGGACTAGCGGGGGGCCCCTGGCAGTATTTT. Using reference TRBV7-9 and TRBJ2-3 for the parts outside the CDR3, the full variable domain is DTGVSQNPRHKITKRGQNVTFRCDPISEHNRLYWYRQTLGQGPEFLTYFQNEAQLEKSRLLSDRFSAERPKGSFSTLEIQRTEQGDSAMYLCASSSGLAGGPWQYFGPGTRLTVL.

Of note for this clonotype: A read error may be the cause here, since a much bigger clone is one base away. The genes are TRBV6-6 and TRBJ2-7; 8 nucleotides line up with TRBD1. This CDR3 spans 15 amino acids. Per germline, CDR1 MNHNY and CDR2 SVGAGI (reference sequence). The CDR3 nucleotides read TGTGCCAGCAGTCCCGCGGGACAGGTGTCCTACGTGCAGTACTTC. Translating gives CASSPAGQVSYVQYF.

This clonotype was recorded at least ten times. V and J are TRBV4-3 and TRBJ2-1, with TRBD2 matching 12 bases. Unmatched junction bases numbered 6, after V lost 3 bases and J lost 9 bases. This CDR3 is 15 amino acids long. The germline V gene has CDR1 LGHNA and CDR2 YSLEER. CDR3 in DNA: TGCGCCAGCAGCCAGCTAGCGGGGGGGCCCGGTGAGCAGTTCTTC. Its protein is CASSQLAGGPGEQFF.

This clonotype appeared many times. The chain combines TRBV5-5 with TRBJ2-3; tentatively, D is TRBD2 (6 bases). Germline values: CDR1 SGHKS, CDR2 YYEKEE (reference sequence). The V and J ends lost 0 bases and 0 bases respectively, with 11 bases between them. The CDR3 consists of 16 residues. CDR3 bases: TGTGCCAGCAGCTTGGTGGGTGGAGGGAGCACAGATACGCAGTATTTT. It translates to CASSLVGGGSTDTQYF.

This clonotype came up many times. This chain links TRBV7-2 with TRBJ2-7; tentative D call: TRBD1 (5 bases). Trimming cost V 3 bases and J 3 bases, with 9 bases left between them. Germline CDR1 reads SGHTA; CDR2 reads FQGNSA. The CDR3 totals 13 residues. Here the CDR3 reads CASSLDRGYEQYF. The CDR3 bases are TGTGCCAGCAGCTTGGATAGGGGCTACGAGCAGTACTTC. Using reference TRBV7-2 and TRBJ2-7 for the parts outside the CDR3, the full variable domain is GAGVSQSPSNKVTEKGKDVELRCDPISGHTALYWYRQSLGQGLEFLIYFQGNSAPDKSGLPSDRFSAERTGGSVSTLTIQRTQQEDSAVYLCASSLDRGYEQYFGPGTRLTVT.

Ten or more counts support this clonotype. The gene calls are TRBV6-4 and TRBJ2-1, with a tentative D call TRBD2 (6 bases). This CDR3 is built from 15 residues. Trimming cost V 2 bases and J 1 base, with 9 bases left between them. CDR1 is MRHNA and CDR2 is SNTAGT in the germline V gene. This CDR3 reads CASSDRAGSYNEQFF. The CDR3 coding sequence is TGTGCCAGCAGTGACCGGGCGGGGTCCTACAATGAGCAGTTCTTC.

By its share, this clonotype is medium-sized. The DNA for the CDR3 is TGTGCCTGGGAACTAGAAGAGACCCAGTACTTC. Encoded protein: CAWELEETQYF. The V call is TRBV30, the J call TRBJ2-5; TRBD2 might be the D (5 bases). Per germline, CDR1 GTSNPN and CDR2 SVGIG (reference sequence). Deletions cut 5 bases from V and 3 bases from J, with 7 bases between. CDR3 length: 11 amino acids. Together with reference TRBV30 and TRBJ2-5, the CDR3 gives the full variable domain: SQTIHQWPATLVQPVGSPLSLECTVEGTSNPNLYWYRQAAGRGLQLLFYSVGIGQISSEVPQNLSASRPQDRQFILSSKKLLLSDSGFYLCAWELEETQYFGPGTRLLVL.

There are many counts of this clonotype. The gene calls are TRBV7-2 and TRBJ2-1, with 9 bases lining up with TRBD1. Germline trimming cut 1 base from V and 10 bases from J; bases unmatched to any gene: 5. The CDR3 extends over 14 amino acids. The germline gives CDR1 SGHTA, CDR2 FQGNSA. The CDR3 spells CASSLVGQGHEQFF. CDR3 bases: TGTGCCAGCAGCTTAGTGGGACAGGGTCACGAGCAGTTCTTC. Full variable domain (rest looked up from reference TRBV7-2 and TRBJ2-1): GAGVSQSPSNKVTEKGKDVELRCDPISGHTALYWYRQSLGQGLEFLIYFQGNSAPDKSGLPSDRFSAERTGGSVSTLTIQRTQQEDSAVYLCASSLVGQGHEQFFGPGTRLTVL.

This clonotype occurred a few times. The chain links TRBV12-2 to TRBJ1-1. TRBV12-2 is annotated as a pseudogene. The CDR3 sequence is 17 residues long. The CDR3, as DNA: TGTGCAAGTCGCGACATCACAGAATCCCCACGGAACACTGAAGCTTTCTTT. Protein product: CASRDITESPRNTEAFF.

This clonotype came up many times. CDR3 sequence reads: CASSFSSQTQYF. The CDR3 DNA reads TGTGCCAGCAGCTTTTCATCTCAGACCCAGTACTTC. This sequence joins TRBV7-9 and TRBJ2-5; no firm D call. V was pared by 3 bases and J by 6 bases, with 8 bases between. This CDR3 spans 12 amino acids. The germline CDR1 and CDR2 sequences are SEHNR and FQNEAQ (reference sequence).

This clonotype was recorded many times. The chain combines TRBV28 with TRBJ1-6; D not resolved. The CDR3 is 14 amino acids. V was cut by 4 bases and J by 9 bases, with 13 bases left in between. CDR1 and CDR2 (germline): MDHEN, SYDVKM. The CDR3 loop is CASSSYGLASPLHF. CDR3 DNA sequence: TGTGCCAGCAGTTCCTATGGACTGGCTTCACCCCTCCACTTT. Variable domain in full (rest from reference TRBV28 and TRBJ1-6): DVKVTQSSRYLVKRTGEKVFLECVQDMDHENMFWYRQDPGLGLRLIYFSYDVKMKEKGDIPEGYSVSREKKERFSLILESASTNQTSMYLCASSSYGLASPLHFGNGTRLTVT.

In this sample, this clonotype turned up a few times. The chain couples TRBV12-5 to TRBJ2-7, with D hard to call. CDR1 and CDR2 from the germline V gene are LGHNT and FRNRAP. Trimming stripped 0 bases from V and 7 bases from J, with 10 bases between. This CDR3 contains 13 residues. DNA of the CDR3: TGTGCTAGTGGTTTGGTGGGCCCGTTGGAGCAGTACTTC. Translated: CASGLVGPLEQYF.

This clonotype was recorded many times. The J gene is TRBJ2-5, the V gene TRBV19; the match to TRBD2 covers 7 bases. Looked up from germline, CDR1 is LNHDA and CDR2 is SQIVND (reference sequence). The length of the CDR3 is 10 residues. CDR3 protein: CATGRETQYF. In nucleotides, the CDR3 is TGTGCGACCGGGAGGGAGACCCAGTACTTC. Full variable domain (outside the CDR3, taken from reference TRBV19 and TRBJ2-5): DGGITQSPKYLFRKEGQNVTLSCEQNLNHDAMYWYRQDPGQGLRLIYYSQIVNDFQKGDIAEGYSVSREKKESFPLTVTSAQKNPTAFYLCATGRETQYFGPGTRLLVL.

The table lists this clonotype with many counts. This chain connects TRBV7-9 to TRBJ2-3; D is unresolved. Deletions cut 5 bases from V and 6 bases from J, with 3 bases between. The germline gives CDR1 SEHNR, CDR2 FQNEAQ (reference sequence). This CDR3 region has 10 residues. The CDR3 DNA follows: TGTGCCAGCAGCCTGGATACGCAGTATTTT. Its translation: CASSLDTQYF.

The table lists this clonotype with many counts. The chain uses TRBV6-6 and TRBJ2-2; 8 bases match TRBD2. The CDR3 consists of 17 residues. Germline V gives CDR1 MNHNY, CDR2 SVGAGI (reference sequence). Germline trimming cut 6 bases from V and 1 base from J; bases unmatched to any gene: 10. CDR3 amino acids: CASSRTSPGENTGELFF. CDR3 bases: TGTGCCAGCAGCCGGACTAGCCCGGGGGAGAACACCGGGGAGCTGTTTTTT.

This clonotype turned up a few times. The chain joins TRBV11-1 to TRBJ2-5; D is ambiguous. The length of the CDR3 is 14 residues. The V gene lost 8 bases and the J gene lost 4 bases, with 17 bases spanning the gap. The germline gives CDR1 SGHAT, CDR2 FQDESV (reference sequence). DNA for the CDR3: TGTGCCAGCGGACCCGACCTAGGAAGAGAGACCCAGTACTTC. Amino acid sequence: CASGPDLGRETQYF.

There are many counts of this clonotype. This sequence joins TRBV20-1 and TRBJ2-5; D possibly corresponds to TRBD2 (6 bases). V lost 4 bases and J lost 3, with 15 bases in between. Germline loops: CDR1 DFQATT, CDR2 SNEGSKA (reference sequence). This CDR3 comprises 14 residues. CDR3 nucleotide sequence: TGCAGTGCTACCCCCCTAGCGTCGGAAGAGACCCAGTACTTC. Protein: CSATPLASEETQYF.

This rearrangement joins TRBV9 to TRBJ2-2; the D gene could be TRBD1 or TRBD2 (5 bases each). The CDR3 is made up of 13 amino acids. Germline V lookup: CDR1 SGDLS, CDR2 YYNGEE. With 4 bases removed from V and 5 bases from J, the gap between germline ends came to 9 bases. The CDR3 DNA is TGTGCCAGCAGCCGGGGACGGACCGGGGAGCTGTTTTTT. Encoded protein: CASSRGRTGELFF.

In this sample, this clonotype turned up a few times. The CDR3 spells CASSWGRGSSYNEQFF. The CDR3 bases are TGCGCCAGCAGCTGGGGACGGGGAAGCTCCTACAATGAGCAGTTCTTC. V and J are TRBV5-1 and TRBJ2-1; either TRBD1 or TRBD2 may supply D (5 bases each). This CDR3 is built from 16 residues. Germline CDR1 is SGHRS and CDR2 is YFSETQ. V was shortened by 3 bases and J by 0 bases, with 13 bases between the two germline ends.

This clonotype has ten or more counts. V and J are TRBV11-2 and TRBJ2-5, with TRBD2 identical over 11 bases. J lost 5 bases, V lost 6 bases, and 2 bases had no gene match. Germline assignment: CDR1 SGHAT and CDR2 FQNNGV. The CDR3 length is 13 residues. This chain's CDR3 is CASRLAGAETQYF. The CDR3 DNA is TGTGCCAGCAGACTAGCGGGGGCCGAGACCCAGTACTTC.

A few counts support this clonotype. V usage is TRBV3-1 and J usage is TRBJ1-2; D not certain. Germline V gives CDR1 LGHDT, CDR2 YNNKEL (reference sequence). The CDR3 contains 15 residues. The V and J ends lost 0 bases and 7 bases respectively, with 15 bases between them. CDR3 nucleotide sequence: TGTGCCAGCAGCCAAGATCTCGGCAGTCTCCGTGGCTACACCTTC. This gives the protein CASSQDLGSLRGYTF.

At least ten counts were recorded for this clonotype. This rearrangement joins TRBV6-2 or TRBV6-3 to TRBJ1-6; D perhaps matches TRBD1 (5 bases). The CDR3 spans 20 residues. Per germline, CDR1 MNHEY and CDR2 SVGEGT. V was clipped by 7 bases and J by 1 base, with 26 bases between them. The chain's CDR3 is CASTPLRTDIRGSYNSPLHF. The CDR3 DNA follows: TGTGCCAGCACCCCGCTGCGGACGGACATAAGAGGGTCCTATAATTCACCCCTCCACTTT.

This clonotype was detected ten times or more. The DNA of the CDR3 is TGCAGTGCTACCTTTGGACTAGCCCTCAATGAGCAGTTCTTC. Amino acid sequence: CSATFGLALNEQFF. This rearrangement joins TRBV20-1 to TRBJ2-1; 8 bases agree with TRBD2. With V trimmed by 4 bases and J by 6 bases, 8 bases remained unmatched. Germline assignment: CDR1 DFQATT and CDR2 SNEGSKA (reference sequence). The CDR3 spans 14 residues.

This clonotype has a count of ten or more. Here the CDR3 reads CASSVAVNTEAFF. CDR3 sequence (DNA): TGTGCCAGCAGTGTCGCGGTGAACACTGAAGCTTTCTTT. The chain combines TRBV25-1 with TRBJ1-1; D not resolved. Per germline, CDR1 MGHDK and CDR2 SYGVNS. The CDR3 spans 13 residues. V lost 4 bases, J lost 0 bases, and 6 bases lay in between.